This TCR beta chain was profiled in a study of identical twins. This clonotype turned up a few times. Its antigen is currently unknown. TCRdb used MiXCR to reprocess the 5' RACE reads, holding one entry per CDR3 protein. The sample consists of around 1.7 million distinct CDR3 sequences, about 32% of them appearing once. Study observations and caveats: Memory repertoires showed no such pattern, whereas abundant cord blood beta clonotypes carried fewer insertions.

Per the germline V gene, CDR1 is MGHRA and CDR2 is YSYEKL. J gave up 3 bases and V 1 base, and 6 bases lay outside the gene matches. The CDR3 runs 17 residues. The chain couples TRBV4-1 to TRBJ2-1; 10 bases match TRBD2. Sequencing was carried out using cord blood. The source of this sequence is a newborn girl in good health. The CDR3 here is CASSQGAGGPLYNEQFF. The DNA for the CDR3 is TGCGCCAGCAGCCAAGGAGCGGGGGGGCCTCTCTACAATGAGCAGTTCTTC.